This passage covers 7 T cell receptor beta chains from one sample sequenced in a study of CD8+ T cells in alopecia areata. cDNA serving as the sequencing template came from extracted, reverse transcribed RNA. Sequencing was performed with immunoSEQ multiplex PCR; in TCRdb, only in-frame clones are kept and a portion is missing. The sample shows about 190,000 clones, roughly three fifths of them seen only once. The treatment is: oral pan-JAK inhibitor, 5-10 mg twice daily. Sequences were derived from CD4+ T cells sorted from blood, sampled at week 4, from a patient treated with tofacitinib. These receptors all come from a human donor with alopecia areata.

V and J are TRBV6-1 and TRBJ1-5; D remains unclear. This CDR3 comprises 14 residues. Germline V gives CDR1 MNHNS, CDR2 SASEGT. The V end lost 6 bases, the J end lost 4 bases, and 13 bases lay between the germline ends. The CDR3 bases are TGTGCCAGCAGGTGGGAAGTCGGGAATCAGCCCCAGCATTTT. Translating it yields CASRWEVGNQPQHF.

V gene TRBV30 combines with J gene TRBJ2-7; D might be TRBD2 (5 bases). Germline V CDR1 and CDR2: GTSNPN, SVGIG (reference sequence). This CDR3 is built from 13 residues. The ends were cut back, 3 bases at V and 7 bases at J, with 16 bases in the middle. This CDR3 reads CAWRAFGEREQYF. The CDR3 coding sequence is TGTGCCTGGAGAGCCTTTGGGGAGCGGGAGCAGTACTTC.

The V and J genes are TRBV5-4 and TRBJ2-7, with D possibly being TRBD1 (5 bases). Trimming took off 0 bases at V and 2 bases at J, with 12 bases between the two ends. The CDR3 spans 15 residues. Germline loops: CDR1 SGHNT, CDR2 YYREEE (reference sequence). The CDR3 sequence is CASSLEGIRPYEQYF. The CDR3 DNA reads as TGTGCCAGCAGCTTGGAGGGGATCCGTCCCTACGAGCAGTACTTC. The whole variable domain, filled in from reference TRBV5-4 and TRBJ2-7, reads ETGVTQSPTHLIKTRGQQVTLRCSSQSGHNTVSWYQQALGQGPQFIFQYYREEENGRGNFPPRFSGLQFPNYSSELNVNALELDDSALYLCASSLEGIRPYEQYFGPGTRLTVT.

V is TRBV2 and J is TRBJ1-4; D unresolved. CDR3 length: 12 residues. Germline V lookup: CDR1 SNHLY, CDR2 FYNNEI. V was clipped by 6 bases and J by 7 bases, with 9 bases between them. Here the CDR3 reads CASRGFSEKLFF. CDR3 DNA: TGTGCCAGCAGAGGTTTTAGTGAAAAACTGTTTTTT.

This rearrangement joins TRBV29-1 to TRBJ2-2; D perhaps matches TRBD1 (5 bases). Germline V lookup: CDR1 SQVTM, CDR2 ANQGSEA. This CDR3 is built from 13 residues. The V gene lost 4 bases and the J gene lost 5 bases, with 11 bases spanning the gap. The CDR3 sequence: CSVGAGLTGELFF. CDR3 DNA sequence: TGCAGCGTTGGGGCAGGGTTAACCGGGGAGCTGTTTTTT.

The V and J genes are TRBV18 and TRBJ2-7; D unresolved. The CDR3 length is 13 residues. The V gene's germline CDR1 is KGHSH and CDR2 LQKENI. V lost 3 bases to trimming and J lost 2 bases, with 8 bases between them. CDR3 nucleotides: TGTGCCAGCTCACCCCGACTCCCCTACGAGCAGTACTTC. Translating gives CASSPRLPYEQYF.

V and J are TRBV28 and TRBJ2-7; D is uncertain. The CDR3 length is 11 residues. Trimming stripped 4 bases from V and 3 bases from J, with 4 bases between. The V gene's germline CDR1 is MDHEN and CDR2 SYDVKM. This CDR3 reads CASSSYYEQYF. The CDR3, as DNA: TGTGCCAGCAGTTCCTACTACGAGCAGTACTTC.